The present TCR beta chain was sequenced within a study of blood T cell repertoires in COVID-19. About the research overall: There were acute and convalescent COVID-19 samples, and they came from the United States, Italy and Spain. T cells, B-cell-depleted T cells, or PBMCs provided the cDNA or gDNA that served as material.

The authors' processing: Quantification of nucleated cells was approximated via reference gene primer amplification. The protocol was immunoSEQ multiplex PCR, while the TCRdb copy is restricted to in-frame clones and leaves out a portion. From that table come the V and J calls and clone size; the DNA was used to work out D and trimming. The sample consists of 650,000 to 800,000 clones, 80% to 90% of them appearing once. V was shortened by 5 bases and J by 2 bases, with 16 bases between the two germline ends. The length of the CDR3 is 16 residues. Germline V gene data show CDR1 as SGHTS and CDR2 as YDEGEE.

The sequence derives from a woman aged 18 to 35 with acute or convalescent COVID-19. Sequencing was done on a sample of peripheral blood. The chain is built from TRBV5-8 and TRBJ2-2; a possible D gene is TRBD1 (5 bases). CDR3 sequence: CASSRWRTPNTGELFF. CDR3 DNA: TGTGCCAGCAGTCGGTGGCGGACACCAAACACCGGGGAGCTGTTTTTT.